This T cell receptor (beta chain) was sequenced for a study of OX40 agonist ivuxolimab in advanced cancers. As for this clone: Its cognate antigen is unknown.

The protocol was immunoSEQ multiplex PCR, while the TCRdb copy is restricted to in-frame clones and leaves out a portion. The data show roughly 11,000 clones, 80% to 90% seen once. Study conclusions and caveats: Some nonresponders also had low normalized T-cell clonal expansion.

CDR3 size: 15 residues. V gave up 5 bases and J gave up 3 bases; unmatched junction bases: 9. CDR1 is PRHDT and CDR2 is FYEKMQ in the germline V gene (reference sequence). The rearrangement uses TRBV13 and TRBJ1-1; 7 nucleotides line up with TRBD1. This TCR was recovered from an adult with an advanced solid tumor such as melanoma, head and neck, liver or kidney cancer. Sample: CD4+ or CD8+ T cells sorted from blood, taken in a trial of the OX40 agonist ivuxolimab. The CDR3 DNA follows: TGTGCCAGCAGCACTCGACAGGGAGGGGACACTGAAGCTTTCTTT. It encodes CASSTRQGGDTEAFF.